Below are 32 T cell receptor beta chains sequenced from a single sample in a study of CD8+ T cells in alopecia areata. Sequencing templates came from extracted RNA that was reverse transcribed into cDNA. Libraries were prepared by immunoSEQ multiplex PCR; TCRdb keeps only in-frame clonotypes and omits some of them. Of around 29,000 clones listed, approximately 56% were seen once; the top ten hold over 15%. Sequencing was carried out using NKG2D-high CD8+ T cells sorted from blood. These receptor sequences come from a human donor with alopecia areata.

This chain connects TRBV4-2 to TRBJ1-5, with D unresolved. Between the trimmed V and J ends, which lost 0 bases and 6 bases, there was a span of 9 bases. This CDR3 is 14 amino acids long. Germline V lookup: CDR1 LGHNA, CDR2 YNFKEQ. CDR3 nucleotide sequence: TGTGCCAGCAGCCAAGAGTGGGGTAGTCAGCCCCAGCATTTT. It specifies CASSQEWGSQPQHF.

This clone is medium-sized (0.01 to 0.1%). This chain connects TRBV4-1 to TRBJ2-1, with D possibly TRBD2 on 6 matching bases. Germline values: CDR1 MGHRA, CDR2 YSYEKL. The CDR3 contains 17 residues. With 7 bases removed from V and 8 bases from J, the gap between germline ends came to 27 bases. The CDR3 here is CASTNRQLAEDGDEQFF. The DNA for the CDR3 is TGCGCCAGCACAAACCGCCAATTAGCGGAGGATGGCGATGAGCAGTTCTTC.

The chain couples TRBV29-1 to TRBJ2-1, with TRBD2 matching 9 bases. Per germline, CDR1 SQVTM and CDR2 ANQGSEA. The CDR3 sequence is 16 residues long. After removal of 4 bases from V and 6 bases from J, the junction contained 13 bases not matched to a gene. The CDR3 is CSVAPAGTSNFNEQFF. The DNA of the CDR3 is TGCAGCGTTGCCCCCGCGGGGACTAGCAATTTCAATGAGCAGTTCTTC.

The rearrangement uses TRBV5-1 and TRBJ1-1; possible D gene TRBD1, 5 bases. CDR1 SGHRS and CDR2 YFSETQ come from the germline V gene. V was trimmed by 2 bases and J by 5 bases, leaving 13 bases between them. This CDR3 is 14 amino acids long. CDR3 amino acids: CASSLRDAWTEAFF. The CDR3 coding sequence is TGCGCCAGCAGCTTACGGGACGCATGGACTGAAGCTTTCTTT.

The CDR3 protein is CATSSLDRETQYF. CDR3 bases: TGTGCCACCAGCAGTTTGGATCGAGAGACCCAGTACTTC. This chain links TRBV15 with TRBJ2-5, with no clear D. Germline V CDR1 and CDR2: LNHNV, YYDKDF (reference sequence). This CDR3 spans 13 amino acids. V was clipped by 3 bases and J by 4 bases, with 9 bases between them. Complete variable domain (other parts from reference TRBV15 and TRBJ2-5): DAMVIQNPRYQVTQFGKPVTLSCSQTLNHNVMYWYQQKSSQAPKLLFHYYDKDFNNEADTPDNFQSRRPNTSFCFLDIRSPGLGDTAMYLCATSSLDRETQYFGPGTRLLVL.

V usage is TRBV5-1 and J usage is TRBJ1-1, with D unclear. The CDR3 consists of 15 residues. Germline CDR1 is SGHRS and CDR2 is YFSETQ. With 4 bases removed from V and 0 bases from J, the gap between germline ends came to 13 bases. This chain's CDR3 is CASSSYPGMNTEAFF. The CDR3 DNA sequence: TGCGCCAGCAGCAGTTATCCGGGTATGAACACTGAAGCTTTCTTT. The full variable domain, rest sourced from reference TRBV5-1 and TRBJ1-1, is KAGVTQTPRYLIKTRGQQVTLSCSPISGHRSVSWYQQTPGQGLQFLFEYFSETQRNKGNFPGRFSGRQFSNSRSEMNVSTLELGDSALYLCASSSYPGMNTEAFFGQGTRLTVV.

The chain carries TRBV6-1 and TRBJ2-1; the D is unclear. The CDR3 covers 16 residues. Germline CDR1 and CDR2: MNHNS and SASEGT. Trimming shortened V by 4 bases and J by 1 base, and 14 bases separated the two germline ends. In DNA form, the CDR3 reads TGTGCCAGCAGTGTGACCTCATATGGGTCCTACAATGAGCAGTTCTTC. Encoded protein: CASSVTSYGSYNEQFF.

The chain couples TRBV25-1 to TRBJ1-6; D not resolved. Trimming shortened V by 0 bases and J by 5 bases, and 5 bases separated the two germline ends. Germline values: CDR1 MGHDK, CDR2 SYGVNS. The CDR3 covers 14 residues. The CDR3 region is CASSEYADNSPLHF. The CDR3, as DNA: TGTGCCAGCAGTGAATATGCAGATAATTCACCCCTCCACTTT.

By sample share, this clone is medium-sized. The chain is built from TRBV28 and TRBJ2-5; D may correspond to TRBD1 or TRBD2 (5 bases each). The CDR3 totals 15 residues. Trimming removed 6 bases from V and 5 bases from J, with 19 bases in between. CDR1 is MDHEN and CDR2 is SYDVKM in the germline V gene. CDR3 loop: CASSPMTQGGETQYF. DNA of the CDR3: TGTGCCAGCAGCCCCATGACCCAGGGCGGGGAGACCCAGTACTTC. Supplemented by reference TRBV28 and TRBJ2-5, the full variable domain reads DVKVTQSSRYLVKRTGEKVFLECVQDMDHENMFWYRQDPGLGLRLIYFSYDVKMKEKGDIPEGYSVSREKKERFSLILESASTNQTSMYLCASSPMTQGGETQYFGPGTRLLVL.

The chain links TRBV27 to TRBJ2-7; D is tentatively TRBD1 or TRBD2 (6 bases each). CDR1 MNHEY and CDR2 SMNVEV come from the germline V gene (reference sequence). V lost 1 base and J 5 bases, leaving 12 bases between the germline ends. The CDR3 has 14 amino acids. The CDR3 protein is CASSLFGGGNEQYF. Here the CDR3 DNA reads TGTGCCAGCAGTTTATTCGGAGGGGGGAACGAGCAGTACTTC.

V is TRBV6-5 and J is TRBJ2-1; 8 bases match TRBD2. The CDR3 has 15 residues. V lost 0 bases to trimming and J lost 5 bases; unmatched junction nucleotides: 3. Germline CDR1 and CDR2: MNHEY and SVGAGI. The chain's CDR3 is CASSYSGLADNEQFF. The CDR3 bases are TGTGCCAGCAGTTACTCTGGACTAGCCGACAATGAGCAGTTCTTC.

The V and J genes are TRBV29-1 and TRBJ2-1, with 10 bases fitting TRBD1. From germline, CDR1 is SQVTM and CDR2 ANQGSEA. V dropped 3 bases and J dropped 1; count of bases not matched to a gene: 3. There are 15 residues in the CDR3. CDR3 loop: CSVDGTGESYNEQFF. The CDR3 region has the DNA TGCAGCGTTGATGGGACAGGGGAGTCCTACAATGAGCAGTTCTTC.

This clone was detected only once. The gene calls are TRBV7-2 and TRBJ2-7, with 8 bases aligning to TRBD1. The CDR3 runs to 15 residues. The germline CDR1 and CDR2 sequences are SGHTA and FQGNSA. V lost 5 bases, J lost 3 bases, and 9 bases stayed unmatched. The CDR3 region is CASSLWTGIDYEQYF. The CDR3 nucleotides read TGTGCCAGCAGCCTATGGACAGGGATTGACTACGAGCAGTACTTC.

This rearrangement joins TRBV30 to TRBJ2-7; 9 bases fit TRBD2. The germline V gene has CDR1 GTSNPN and CDR2 SVGIG (reference sequence). V was pared by 3 bases and J by 4 bases, with 13 bases of the junction left unmatched. The CDR3 is made up of 16 amino acids. The CDR3 DNA sequence: TGTGCCTGGAGAGCCCCTAGCGGGACAAGAGGATACGAGCAGTACTTC. Residues: CAWRAPSGTRGYEQYF.

The gene calls are TRBV28 and TRBJ2-3; tentatively, D is TRBD1 or TRBD2 (5 bases each). The CDR3 runs to 15 residues. The V gene's germline CDR1 is MDHEN and CDR2 SYDVKM. The germline V and J ends were trimmed by 6 bases and 3 bases, with 16 bases remaining between them. The CDR3 nucleotides read TGTGCCAGCAGCCCAATGGGGGAGTCGACAGATACGCAGTATTTT. It codes for CASSPMGESTDTQYF.

The gene calls are TRBV27 and TRBJ2-3; the match to TRBD2 covers 10 bases. The CDR3 consists of 15 residues. CDR1 and CDR2 from the germline V gene are MNHEY and SMNVEV (reference sequence). After removal of 6 bases from V and 4 bases from J, the junction contained 7 bases not matched to a gene. CDR3 region: CASSPISGGADTQYF. In DNA, the CDR3 is TGTGCCAGCAGCCCTATCAGCGGGGGGGCAGATACGCAGTATTTT.

The rearrangement links TRBV29-1 to TRBJ2-7, with D tentatively TRBD1 or TRBD2 (5 bases each). This CDR3 region has 13 residues. V was pared by 3 bases and J by 0 bases, with 9 bases between. Germline V gene lookup returns CDR1 SQVTM and CDR2 ANQGSEA. CDR3: CSVEGEPSYEQYF. In DNA form, the CDR3 reads TGCAGCGTTGAGGGGGAGCCCTCCTACGAGCAGTACTTC.

This clone was seen a few times. This rearrangement joins TRBV7-2 to TRBJ2-5; D is undetermined. The length of the CDR3 is 14 residues. Trimming took 2 bases from V and 0 from J, leaving 7 bases between them. Germline CDR1 SGHTA, CDR2 FQGNSA. The CDR3, as DNA: TGTGCCAGCAGCTTACTCATGTACCAAGAGACCCAGTACTTC. Translated: CASSLLMYQETQYF.

This clone was seen a handful of times. The chain links TRBV28 to TRBJ2-5, with a possible D match to TRBD1 (6 bases). V dropped 4 bases and J dropped 2 bases, with 14 bases sitting between them. CDR1 is MDHEN and CDR2 is SYDVKM in the germline V gene. The CDR3 spans 15 residues. The CDR3 spells CASSWGTPIQETQYF. In DNA form, the CDR3 reads TGTGCCAGCAGTTGGGGGACACCGATTCAAGAGACCCAGTACTTC.

This clone was seen a single time. This chain connects TRBV27 to TRBJ1-1; a possible D gene is TRBD1 (6 bases). Germline CDR1 reads MNHEY; CDR2 reads SMNVEV (reference sequence). Trimming pared 3 bases from V and 8 bases from J, leaving 10 bases between. The CDR3 contains 12 residues. CDR3 in DNA: TGTGCCAGCAGTTTTCGGGGGGCGGAAGCTTTCTTT. Protein sequence: CASSFRGAEAFF.

Regarding this clone: The sample contains more than one DNA sequence encoding this CDR3. V usage is TRBV28 and J usage is TRBJ2-7; no definite D call. There are 11 residues in the CDR3. The germline gives CDR1 MDHEN, CDR2 SYDVKM. Trimming removed 2 bases at V and 4 bases at J, with 3 bases between. CDR3 protein: CASSLVYEQYF. The CDR3 DNA reads TGTGCCAGCAGTTTAGTGTACGAGCAGTACTTC. Full variable domain (outside the CDR3, taken from reference TRBV28 and TRBJ2-7): DVKVTQSSRYLVKRTGEKVFLECVQDMDHENMFWYRQDPGLGLRLIYFSYDVKMKEKGDIPEGYSVSREKKERFSLILESASTNQTSMYLCASSLVYEQYFGPGTRLTVT.

This clone was seen only a few times. The chain carries TRBV15 and TRBJ1-5, with 9 bases fitting TRBD1. The V and J ends lost 6 bases and 4 bases, in that order; junction bases with no gene match: 1. The length of the CDR3 is 13 residues. From germline, CDR1 is LNHNV and CDR2 YYDKDF (reference sequence). The CDR3 coding sequence is TGTGCCACCAGGGACAGGGGAAATCAGCCCCAGCATTTT. This encodes CATRDRGNQPQHF.

V and J are TRBV5-4 and TRBJ2-5; D may be TRBD1 or TRBD2 (5 bases each). The germline CDR1 and CDR2 sequences are SGHNT and YYREEE (reference sequence). CDR3 length: 13 residues. Trimming shortened V by 4 bases and J by 4 bases, and 11 bases separated the two germline ends. The CDR3, as DNA: TGTGCCAGCAGCCTCGGGACCGGAGAGACCCAGTACTTC. It codes for CASSLGTGETQYF. The whole variable domain, filled in from reference TRBV5-4 and TRBJ2-5, reads ETGVTQSPTHLIKTRGQQVTLRCSSQSGHNTVSWYQQALGQGPQFIFQYYREEENGRGNFPPRFSGLQFPNYSSELNVNALELDDSALYLCASSLGTGETQYFGPGTRLLVL.

J is TRBJ2-5 and V is TRBV19, with D hard to call. CDR1 is LNHDA, CDR2 SQIVND, per germline (reference sequence). The CDR3 loop spans 15 amino acids. V was shortened by 0 bases and J by 3 bases, with 11 bases between the two germline ends. This chain's CDR3 is CASSIDRYGKETQYF. In DNA form, the CDR3 reads TGTGCCAGTAGTATAGATCGGTACGGAAAAGAGACCCAGTACTTC.

This clone has only a few counts. The CDR3 nucleotides are TGTGCCAGTAGTGGCCCGTCGACAGTCTATAGCAATCAGCCCCAGCATTTT. Residues: CASSGPSTVYSNQPQHF. This chain joins TRBV19 and TRBJ1-5; D is perhaps TRBD1 (5 bases). There are 17 residues in the CDR3. Trimming left V 5 bases short and J 0 bases short, with 17 bases between. CDR1 and CDR2 (germline): LNHDA, SQIVND (reference sequence). Full variable domain (missing parts from reference TRBV19 and TRBJ1-5): DGGITQSPKYLFRKEGQNVTLSCEQNLNHDAMYWYRQDPGQGLRLIYYSQIVNDFQKGDIAEGYSVSREKKESFPLTVTSAQKNPTAFYLCASSGPSTVYSNQPQHFGDGTRLSIL.

V gene TRBV7-2 combines with J gene TRBJ2-2; unclear D gene. Trimming left V 5 bases short and J 4 bases short, with 11 bases between. CDR3 length: 14 residues. Germline V gene data show CDR1 as SGHTA and CDR2 as FQGNSA. The CDR3 protein is CASSPVVFTGELFF. CDR3 nucleotide sequence: TGTGCCAGCAGCCCTGTCGTGTTCACCGGGGAGCTGTTTTTT. The whole variable domain, remainder taken from reference TRBV7-2 and TRBJ2-2, is GAGVSQSPSNKVTEKGKDVELRCDPISGHTALYWYRQSLGQGLEFLIYFQGNSAPDKSGLPSDRFSAERTGGSVSTLTIQRTQQEDSAVYLCASSPVVFTGELFFGEGSRLTVL.

This clone was found a few times. The chain employs TRBV13 and TRBJ2-7; the D is unclear. In germline, CDR1 is PRHDT, CDR2 FYEKMQ (reference sequence). V lost 5 bases and J 7 bases, leaving 15 bases between the germline ends. The CDR3 length is 13 residues. DNA for the CDR3: TGTGCCAGCAGCACCCGGACGGGTGGGGAGCAGTACTTC. This codes for CASSTRTGGEQYF.

The rearrangement links TRBV9 to TRBJ1-1, with D unclear. V lost 0 bases and J lost 0, with 9 bases in between. There are 15 residues in the CDR3. CDR1 and CDR2 from the germline V gene are SGDLS and YYNGEE. CDR3 DNA: TGTGCCAGCAGCGTAGTGGGGTCCATGAACACTGAAGCTTTCTTT. This encodes CASSVVGSMNTEAFF.

This chain links TRBV27 with TRBJ2-7; D call uncertain. Germline CDR1 is MNHEY and CDR2 is SMNVEV (reference sequence). CDR3 length: 13 amino acids. Trimming left V 6 bases short and J 0 bases short, with 9 bases between. CDR3 nucleotide sequence: TGTGCCAGCAGCCGAGGACCCTCCTACGAGCAGTACTTC. Residues: CASSRGPSYEQYF.

The chain is built from TRBV6-5 and TRBJ1-6; 7 bases agree with TRBD1. V lost 6 bases to trimming and J lost 8 bases; unmatched junction nucleotides: 7. The CDR3 covers 14 residues. Germline-derived CDR1 and CDR2 are MNHEY and SVGAGI. CDR3 amino acids: CASSNTGADSPLHF. CDR3 DNA: TGTGCCAGCAGCAACACAGGGGCAGATTCACCCCTCCACTTT.

This rearrangement joins TRBV7-2 to TRBJ2-3; 12 nucleotides agree with TRBD2. The junction had 4 bases not matched to a gene; V was cut back by 3 bases and J by 6 bases. Germline values: CDR1 SGHTA, CDR2 FQGNSA. This CDR3 has 15 residues. The CDR3 nucleotides are TGTGCCAGCAGCTTCCTAGCGGGAGGGTTGGATACGCAGTATTTT. Translated: CASSFLAGGLDTQYF.

The chain combines TRBV7-3 with TRBJ2-1, with TRBD2 as a possible D gene (6 bases). The CDR3 has 14 amino acids. V was pared by 4 bases and J by 8 bases, with 15 bases between. CDR1 and CDR2 from the germline V gene are SGHTA and FQGTGA. The chain's CDR3 is CASSSVGGLDEQFF. CDR3 in DNA: TGTGCCAGCAGCTCCGTCGGAGGGTTAGATGAGCAGTTCTTC.